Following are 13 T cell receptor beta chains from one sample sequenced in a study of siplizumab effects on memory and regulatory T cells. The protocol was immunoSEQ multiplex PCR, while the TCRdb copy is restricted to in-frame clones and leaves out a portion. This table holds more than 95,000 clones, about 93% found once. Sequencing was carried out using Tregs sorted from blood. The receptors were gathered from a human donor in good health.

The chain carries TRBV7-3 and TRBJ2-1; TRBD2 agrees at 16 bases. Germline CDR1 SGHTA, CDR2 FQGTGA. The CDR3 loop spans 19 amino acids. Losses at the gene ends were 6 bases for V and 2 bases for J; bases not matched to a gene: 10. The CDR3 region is CASSPSGTSGRAAYNEQFF. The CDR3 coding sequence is TGTGCCAGCAGTCCCTCCGGGACTAGCGGGAGGGCCGCCTACAATGAGCAGTTCTTC.

CDR3 nucleotide sequence: TGTGCCAGCAGCTTAGGTGGGATCGGCTACACCTTC. Protein: CASSLGGIGYTF. The gene calls are TRBV11-3 and TRBJ1-2; D gene ambiguous. The V end lost 1 base, the J end lost 8 bases, and 8 bases lay between the germline ends. CDR1 is SGHNT, CDR2 YENEEA, per germline. The CDR3 covers 12 residues.

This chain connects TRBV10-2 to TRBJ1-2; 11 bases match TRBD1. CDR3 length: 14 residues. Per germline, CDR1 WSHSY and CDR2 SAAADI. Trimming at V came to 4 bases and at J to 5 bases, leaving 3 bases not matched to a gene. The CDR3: CASSGTGGRYGYTF. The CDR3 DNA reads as TGCGCCAGCAGTGGGACAGGGGGCAGGTATGGCTACACCTTC.

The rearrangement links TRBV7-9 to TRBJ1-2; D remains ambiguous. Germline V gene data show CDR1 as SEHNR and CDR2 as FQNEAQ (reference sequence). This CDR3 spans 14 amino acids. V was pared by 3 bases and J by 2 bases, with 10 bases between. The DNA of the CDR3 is TGTGCCAGCAGCTTCGGGCACGACAACTATGGCTACACCTTC. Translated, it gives CASSFGHDNYGYTF.

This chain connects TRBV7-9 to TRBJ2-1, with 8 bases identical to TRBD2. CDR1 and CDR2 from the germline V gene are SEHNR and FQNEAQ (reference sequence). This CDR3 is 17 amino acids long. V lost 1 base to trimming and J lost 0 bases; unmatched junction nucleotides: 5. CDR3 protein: CASSLVGRGVSYNEQFF. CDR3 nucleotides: TGTGCCAGCAGCTTAGTGGGGCGGGGGGTCTCCTACAATGAGCAGTTCTTC.

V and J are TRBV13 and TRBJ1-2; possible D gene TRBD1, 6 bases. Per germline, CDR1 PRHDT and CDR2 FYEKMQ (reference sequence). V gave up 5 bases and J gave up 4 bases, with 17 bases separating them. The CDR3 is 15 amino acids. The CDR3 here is CASSPRGGAGYGYTF. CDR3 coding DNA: TGTGCCAGCAGCCCGCGGGGGGGCGCTGGCTATGGCTACACCTTC. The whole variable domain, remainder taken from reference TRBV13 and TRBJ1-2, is AAGVIQSPRHLIKEKRETATLKCYPIPRHDTVYWYQQGPGQDPQFLISFYEKMQSDKGSIPDRFSAQQFSDYHSELNMSSLELGDSALYFCASSPRGGAGYGYTFGSGTRLTVV.

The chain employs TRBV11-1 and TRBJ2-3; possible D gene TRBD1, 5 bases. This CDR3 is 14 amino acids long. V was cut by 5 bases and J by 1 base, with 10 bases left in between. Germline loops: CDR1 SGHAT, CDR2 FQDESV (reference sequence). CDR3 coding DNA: TGTGCCAGCAGCGCACGACAGCGCACAGATACGCAGTATTTT. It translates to CASSARQRTDTQYF.

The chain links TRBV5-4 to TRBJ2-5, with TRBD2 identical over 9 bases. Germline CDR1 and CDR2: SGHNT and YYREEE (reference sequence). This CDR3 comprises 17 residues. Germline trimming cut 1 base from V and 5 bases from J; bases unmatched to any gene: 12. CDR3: CASSLRGQREVRETQYF. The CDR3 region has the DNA TGTGCCAGCAGCTTGAGGGGGCAGCGGGAGGTCCGGGAGACCCAGTACTTC.

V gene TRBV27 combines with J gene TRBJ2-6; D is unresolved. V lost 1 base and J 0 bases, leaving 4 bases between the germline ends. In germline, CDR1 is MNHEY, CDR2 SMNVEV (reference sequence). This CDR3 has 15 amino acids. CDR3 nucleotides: TGTGCCAGCAGTTTATGGCCCTCTGGGGCCAACGTCCTGACTTTC. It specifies CASSLWPSGANVLTF.

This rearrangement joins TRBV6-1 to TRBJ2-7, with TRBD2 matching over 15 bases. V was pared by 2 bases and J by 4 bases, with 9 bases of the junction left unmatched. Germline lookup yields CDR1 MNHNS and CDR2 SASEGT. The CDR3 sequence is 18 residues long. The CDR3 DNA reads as TGTGCCAGCAGTGAAAAGAGGACTAGCGGGAGGGCAAGGTACGAGCAGTACTTC. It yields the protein CASSEKRTSGRARYEQYF.

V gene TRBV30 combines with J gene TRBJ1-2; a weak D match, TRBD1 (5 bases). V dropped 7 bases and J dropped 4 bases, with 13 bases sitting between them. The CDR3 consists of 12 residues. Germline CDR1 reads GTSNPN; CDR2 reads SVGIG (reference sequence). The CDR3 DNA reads TGTGCCTTCAGTGGGGGTAGCTATGGCTACACCTTC. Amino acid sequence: CAFSGGSYGYTF.

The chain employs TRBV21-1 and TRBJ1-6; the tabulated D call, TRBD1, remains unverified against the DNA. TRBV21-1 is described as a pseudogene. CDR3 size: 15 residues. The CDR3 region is CASRTLTENNSPLHF. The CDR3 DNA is TGTGCCAGCAGGACGCTGACAGAAAATAATTCACCCCTCCACTTT.

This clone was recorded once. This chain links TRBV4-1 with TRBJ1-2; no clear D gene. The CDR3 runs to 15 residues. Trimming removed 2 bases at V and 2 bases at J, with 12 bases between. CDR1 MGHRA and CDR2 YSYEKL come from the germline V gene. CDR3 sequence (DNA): TGCGCCAGCAGCCAAACGGGTAATACAAACTATGGCTACACCTTC. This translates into CASSQTGNTNYGYTF.